The clone carrying this T cell receptor beta chain was counted only a few times. Its matching antigen is unknown. Unique molecular identifiers were incorporated into the prepared TCRbeta library. From the PCR reads, TCRdb called clonotypes with MiXCR, one entry per CDR3 protein. The sample records fewer than 1 million distinct CDR3 sequences, roughly 15% being singletons. The sample is drawn from a study of T-cell reconstitution after alpha-beta-depleted transplantation in children. Study-wide results and caveats: The study traced high day-60 TCRbeta diversity in some patients to surviving recipient T cells and thymic progenitors. T-cell numbers and diversity one year post-transplant derived largely from freshly generated T cells. Several hundred graft clones that had expanded were reportedly the source of alpha-beta T cells about two months after transplant.

The CDR3 is made up of 13 amino acids. Trimming removed 1 base at V and 7 bases at J, with 8 bases between. Germline V CDR1 and CDR2: SGHTA, FQGTGA. This TCR was recovered from a male patient younger than 18 who had a stem cell transplant for acute lymphoblastic leukemia, so the T cells may come from the graft donor. Here the sequenced sample was PBMCs, mostly from graft donor cells, taken 360 days after TCRalphabeta/CD19-depleted stem cell transplant. V is TRBV7-3 and J is TRBJ2-1; D might be TRBD2 (6 bases). CDR3 DNA sequence: TGTGCCAGCAGCTTAAACGCGGGGAATGAGCAGTTCTTC. It encodes CASSLNAGNEQFF.